Sequencing of this TCR beta chain was carried out in a study of T cells expressing NK-cell markers. Libraries used 5'RACE template switching adding universal primer site and UMIs. TCRdb processed the 5' RACE reads again and assigns one entry to each CDR3 protein, with no DNA. Recorded here are roughly 300,000 distinct CDR3 sequences; the top ten clones represent 4.2%. General study points: Roughly six donors carried dominant NKG2C+ clonotypes that made up about 1.0-7.5% of their CD8+ T cells. The same clonotypes also predominated in the CD3+CD56-NKG2C+ fraction of four donors.

A remark on this clonotype: What it binds is not known.

This CDR3 has 16 amino acids. Per the germline V gene, CDR1 is SGHDT and CDR2 is YYEEEE. The receptor comes from a woman between 18 and 75 years old in good health. Specimen: blood T cells: a sorted CD56 or NKG2C T cell subset, CD4+ or CD8+ T cells, or bulk PBMC T cells (not recorded which). This chain connects TRBV5-6 to TRBJ2-2; TCRdb proposes TRBD2, but this gene call is untestable without DNA. This CDR3 is CASSLGLSGHTGELFF.